This TCR beta chain stems from a study of OX40 agonist ivuxolimab in advanced cancers. Overall study context: Recorded diagnoses for dose-escalation patients were hepatocellular carcinoma, melanoma, renal cell or head and neck cancer. Overall study findings and caveats: Partial responders dosed at 0.1-3.0 mg/kg displayed clonal expansion ranking among the lowest.

This table comes from immunoSEQ multiplex PCR, and its TCRdb copy is limited to in-frame clones, with some not included. The table has under 100,000 clones, 70% to 90% seen once. Trimming cost V 4 bases and J 1 base, with 7 bases left between them. CDR1 and CDR2 (germline): MNHEY, SMNVEV (reference sequence). The CDR3 spans 14 residues. For this clone: Its antigen remains unknown.

V is TRBV27 and J is TRBJ2-2; D ambiguous. Here the sequenced sample was CD4+ or CD8+ T cells sorted from blood, taken in a trial of the OX40 agonist ivuxolimab. The receptor comes from an adult with an advanced solid tumor such as melanoma, head and neck, liver or kidney cancer. For the CDR3, the DNA is TGTGCCAGCAGTTATTCAGAGAACACCGGGGAGCTGTTTTTT. This encodes CASSYSENTGELFF.